Listed below are T cell receptor beta chains from one sample, sequenced in a study of vaccination effects on CD4 cells after COVID-19. These TCRs are of unknown antigen specificity. The assay was immunoSEQ multiplex PCR, and TCRdb's table has in-frame clones only and misses some. The sample includes about 71,000 clones, under 75% seen only once; the top ten take 3.5% to 4.5%. This specimen consisted of CD4+ T cells from PBMCs cultured with HCoV-OC43 spike peptides, obtained before COVID-19 vaccination. These TCRs come from a human donor who received a COVID-19 vaccine. Each CDR3 is given with its conserved first and last residue. A D gene is named only where the DNA matches it firmly. Expanded clones get a size class; other rows say once, few or many, or leave the size out.

clone_size	d_call	v_call	j_call	cdr3_nt	cdr3_aa
-	-	TRBV3-1/TRBV3-2	TRBJ2-5	TGTGCCAGCAGCCAAGATACGGTGGGAAAGACCCAGTACTTC	CASSQDTVGKTQYF
-	-	TRBV18	TRBJ2-5	TGTGCCAGCTCACCTACCCAGCTAAAACAGGGGACCCAGTACTTC	CASSPTQLKQGTQYF
-	TRBD1	TRBV19	TRBJ1-4	TGTGCCAGTAGTATAATCGGGACAGCTATTGAAAAACTGTTTTTT	CASSIIGTAIEKLFF
few	TRBD2	TRBV3-1/TRBV3-2	TRBJ2-1	TGTGCCAGCAGCCCTAGGACTAGGAGCTCCTACAATGAGCAGTTCTTC	CASSPRTRSSYNEQFF
-	-	TRBV6-5	TRBJ2-1	TGTGCCAGCAGTTATTACCCCGCCGCTCCCGGTGAGCAGTTCTTC	CASSYYPAAPGEQFF
-	-	TRBV12-3/TRBV12-4	TRBJ1-2	TGTGCCAGCAGTTTTCAGGCCCGTGGCTACACCTTC	CASSFQARGYTF
few	TRBD1	TRBV2	TRBJ1-2	TGTGCCAGCAGTGAATGGTGGGACAGAGGGGGCTACACCTTC	CASSEWWDRGGYTF
-	-	TRBV6-5	TRBJ2-5	TGTGCCAGCAGTCAACAGGTCCTCCAAGAGACCCAGTACTTC	CASSQQVLQETQYF
-	-	TRBV30	TRBJ1-6	TGTGCCTGGATAAACCGAGGGGCACCCCGGAATTCACCCCTCCACTTT	CAWINRGAPRNSPLHF
-	-	TRBV19	TRBJ1-2	TGTGCCAGTAGTCCGGGGAACTATGGCTACACCTTC	CASSPGNYGYTF
few	-	TRBV11-2	TRBJ1-5	TGTGCCAGCAGCCCGGGACGGAGCAATCAGCCCCAGCATTTT	CASSPGRSNQPQHF
-	-	TRBV29-1	TRBJ1-2	TGCAGCGTTGTGCTGAAGGACCGGACCGCTTATAACTATGGCTACACCTTC	CSVVLKDRTAYNYGYTF
-	TRBD1	TRBV6-5	TRBJ1-2	TGTGCCAGCATCCAGGACTCCGGGACAGGTTATGGCTACACCTTC	CASIQDSGTGYGYTF
few	TRBD1	TRBV2	TRBJ2-3	TGTGCCAGCAGTCCAGGGACAGGTTGGGATGGCACAGATACGCAGTATTTT	CASSPGTGWDGTDTQYF
-	TRBD2	TRBV7-2	TRBJ2-1	TGTGCCAGTAAAAAGGGACTAGCGATTTCCAATGAGCAGTTCTTC	CASKKGLAISNEQFF
few	-	TRBV18	TRBJ1-3	TGTGCCAGCTCACCAACCTCAGGGGAAAATGGAAACACCATATATTTT	CASSPTSGENGNTIYF
-	-	TRBV11-3	TRBJ2-5	TGTGCCAGCAGCTTAGGAGGTCGAGAGACCCAGTACTTC	CASSLGGRETQYF
-	TRBD1	TRBV6-5	TRBJ1-1	TGTGCCAGCAGTCAGGGGGGTTTAACTGAAGCTTTCTTT	CASSQGGLTEAFF
-	-	TRBV28	TRBJ2-3	TGTGCCAGCAGTTTGGACCCGAGCACAGATACGCAGTATTTT	CASSLDPSTDTQYF
once	-	TRBV6-4	TRBJ1-2	TGTGCCAGCAGTGAATTTCAAGGGAGGGACTATGGCTACACCTTC	CASSEFQGRDYGYTF
-	TRBD1	TRBV27	TRBJ1-6	TGTGCCAGCAGTTATCAGGGGGCGATGGGTAATTCACCCCTCCACTTT	CASSYQGAMGNSPLHF
few	TRBD1	TRBV6-5	TRBJ2-5	TGTGCCAGCAGTTACTCGGGGACAGGGCCTCAAGAGACCCAGTACTTC	CASSYSGTGPQETQYF
-	-	TRBV6-5	TRBJ2-5	TGTGCCAGCAGGTCCACCGGGGCAGAGACCCAGTACTTC	CASRSTGAETQYF
-	-	TRBV4-2	TRBJ2-3	TGTGCCAGCAGCCAAGATACCCCGCTTACGGGGGCGGCCCGCACAGATACGCAGTATTTT	CASSQDTPLTGAARTDTQYF
-	TRBD1	TRBV24-1	TRBJ2-5	TGTGCCACCAGTGATTGGACAGGGTGGGAAGAGACCCAGTACTTC	CATSDWTGWEETQYF
-	-	TRBV12-5	TRBJ1-2	TGTGCTAGTGGTTCGGACCGGGGCTATGGCTACACCTTC	CASGSDRGYGYTF
-	-	TRBV6-2/TRBV6-3	TRBJ2-2	TGTGCCAGCAGTCCGACAGTAACCACCGGGGAGCTGTTTTTT	CASSPTVTTGELFF
few	-	TRBV12-3/TRBV12-4	TRBJ2-2	TGTGCCAGCAACCTTCTTAACACCGGGGAGCTGTTTTTT	CASNLLNTGELFF